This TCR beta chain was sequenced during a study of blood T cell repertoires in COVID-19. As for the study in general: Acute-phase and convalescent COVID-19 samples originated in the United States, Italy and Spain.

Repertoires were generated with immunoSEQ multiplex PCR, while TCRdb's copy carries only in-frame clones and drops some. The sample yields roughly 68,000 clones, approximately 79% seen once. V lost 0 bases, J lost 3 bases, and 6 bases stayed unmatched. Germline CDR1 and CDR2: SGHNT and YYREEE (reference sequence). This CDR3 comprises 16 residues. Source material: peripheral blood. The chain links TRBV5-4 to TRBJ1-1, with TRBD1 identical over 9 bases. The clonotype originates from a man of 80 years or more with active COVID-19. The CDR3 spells CASSLEGQGTDTEAFF. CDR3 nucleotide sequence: TGTGCCAGCAGCTTGGAAGGACAGGGGACGGACACTGAAGCTTTCTTT.